This TCR beta chain was sequenced for a study of blood T cell repertoires in COVID-19. Study as a whole: Acute and convalescent COVID-19 samples came from the United States, Italy and Spain.

In the source study's methods: Reference gene primer amplification yielded estimated nucleated cell counts. Data came from immunoSEQ multiplex PCR; TCRdb stores just in-frame clones and leaves some out. The V and J calls and clone size are taken from that table; D and trimming were inferred from the DNA. In the table there are roughly 260,000 clones, about 90% of which are singletons. The CDR3 extends over 12 amino acids. V dropped 4 bases and J dropped 5 bases, with 8 bases sitting between them. Everyone who took part was roughly 18 to 95 years old, and they came from about two dozen US areas. Each participant's cohort was designated according to participant-reported clinical history.

The TCR was taken from a woman aged 30 to 39 with acute COVID-19. J is TRBJ1-1 and V is TRBV12-3 or TRBV12-4; no reliable D call. Specimen: PBMCs or T cells enriched from blood (not recorded which). DNA for the CDR3: TGTGCCAGCAGTTACGACAAGACTGAAGCTTTCTTT. It is translated as CASSYDKTEAFF.